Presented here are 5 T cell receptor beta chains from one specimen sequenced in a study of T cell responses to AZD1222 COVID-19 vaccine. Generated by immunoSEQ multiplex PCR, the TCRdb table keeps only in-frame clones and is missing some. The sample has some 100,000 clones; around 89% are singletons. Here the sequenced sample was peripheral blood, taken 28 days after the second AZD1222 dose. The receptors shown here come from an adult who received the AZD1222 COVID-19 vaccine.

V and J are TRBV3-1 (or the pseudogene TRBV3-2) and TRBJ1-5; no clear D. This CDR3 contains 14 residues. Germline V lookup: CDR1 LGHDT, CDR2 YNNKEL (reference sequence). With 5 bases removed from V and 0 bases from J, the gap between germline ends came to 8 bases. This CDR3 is CASSWTGSNQPQHF. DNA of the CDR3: TGTGCCAGCAGCTGGACGGGTAGCAATCAGCCCCAGCATTTT.

The CDR3 reads CSVEERDRSYEQYF. For the CDR3, the DNA is TGCAGCGTTGAAGAAAGGGACAGATCCTACGAGCAGTACTTC. The rearrangement links TRBV29-1 to TRBJ2-7, with 7 bases fitting TRBD1. The CDR3 sequence is 14 residues long. Germline V gene lookup returns CDR1 SQVTM and CDR2 ANQGSEA. V was clipped by 0 bases and J by 1 base; unmatched bases: 3.

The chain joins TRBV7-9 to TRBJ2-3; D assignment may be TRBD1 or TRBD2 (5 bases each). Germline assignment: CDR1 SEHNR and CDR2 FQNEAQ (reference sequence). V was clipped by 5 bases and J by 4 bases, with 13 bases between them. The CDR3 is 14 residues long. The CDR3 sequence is CASSRGPTADTQYF. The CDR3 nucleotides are TGTGCCAGCAGCCGGGGACCCACGGCAGATACGCAGTATTTT.

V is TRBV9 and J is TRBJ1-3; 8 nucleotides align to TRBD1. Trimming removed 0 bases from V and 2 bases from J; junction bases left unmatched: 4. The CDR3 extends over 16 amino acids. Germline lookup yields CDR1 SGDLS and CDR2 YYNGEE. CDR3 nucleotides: TGTGCCAGCAGCGTAGATCAGGGGGCTACTGGAAACACCATATATTTT. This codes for CASSVDQGATGNTIYF.

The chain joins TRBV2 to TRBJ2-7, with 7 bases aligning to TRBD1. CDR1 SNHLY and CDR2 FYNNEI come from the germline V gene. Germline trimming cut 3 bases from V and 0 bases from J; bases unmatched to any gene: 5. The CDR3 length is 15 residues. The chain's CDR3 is CASSEATGSSYEQYF. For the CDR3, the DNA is TGTGCCAGCAGTGAGGCGACAGGGAGCTCCTACGAGCAGTACTTC.